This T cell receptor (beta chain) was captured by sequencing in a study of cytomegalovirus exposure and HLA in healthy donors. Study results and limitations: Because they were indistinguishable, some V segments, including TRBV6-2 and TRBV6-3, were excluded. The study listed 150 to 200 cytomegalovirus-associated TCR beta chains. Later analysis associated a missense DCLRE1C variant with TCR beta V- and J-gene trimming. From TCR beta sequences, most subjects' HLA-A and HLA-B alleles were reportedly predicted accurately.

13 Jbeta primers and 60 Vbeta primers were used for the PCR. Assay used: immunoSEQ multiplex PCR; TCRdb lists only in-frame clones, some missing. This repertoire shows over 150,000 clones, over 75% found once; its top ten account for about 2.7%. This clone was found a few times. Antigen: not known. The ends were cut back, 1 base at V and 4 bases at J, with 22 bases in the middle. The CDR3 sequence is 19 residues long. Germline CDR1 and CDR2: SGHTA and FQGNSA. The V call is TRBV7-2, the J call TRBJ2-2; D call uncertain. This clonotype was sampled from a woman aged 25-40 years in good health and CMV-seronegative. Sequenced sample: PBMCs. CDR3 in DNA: TGTGCCAGCAGCTTAGTTTTCCTAGTTAGGCCCCGTGGCACCGGGGAGCTGTTTTTT. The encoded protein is CASSLVFLVRPRGTGELFF.